A selection of T cell receptor beta chains follows, all from one sample in a study of shared clonotypes between healthy human individuals. Method: immunoSEQ multiplex PCR; TCRdb's copy keeps in-frame clones and lacks some. The sample contains millions of clones, around 94% of which appear only once. Source material: naive CD4+ T cells sorted from blood. These receptor sequences come from a man aged 18 to 30 in good health. The CDR3 runs from the conserved cysteine through the conserved F or W. A D gene is named only where the DNA matches it firmly. The listing skips clone size in some rows; elsewhere it reads once, few, many or a size class.

cdr3_nt cdr3_aa v_call d_call j_call clone_size
TGTGCCAGCATAACATTCGGCGACAGCTACGAGCAGTACTTC CASITFGDSYEQYF TRBV6-1 NA TRBJ2-7 once
TGCGCCAGCAGTGAGTCGTGGGGGGAGGCCCCCTACAATGAGCAGTTCTTC CASSESWGEAPYNEQFF TRBV10-1 NA TRBJ2-1 NA
TGTGCCAGTAGCGTCAGGCTAAACACTGAAGCTTTCTTT CASSVRLNTEAFF TRBV19 NA TRBJ1-1 NA
TGTGCCAGCACCTCGGGACAGGGTTTTCCTGGCTACACCTTC CASTSGQGFPGYTF TRBV28 TRBD1 TRBJ1-2 NA
TGTGCCAGCAGTTCTTTGACAGGTCTCGACGAAGCTTTCTTT CASSSLTGLDEAFF TRBV28 NA TRBJ1-1 NA
TGTGCCAGCAGCCAAGGGGAGGATGGAACAGATACGCAGTATTTT CASSQGEDGTDTQYF TRBV4-2 NA TRBJ2-3 NA
TGTGCCAGCGCCGGGGGCAGCCAAGAGACCCAGTACTTC CASAGGSQETQYF TRBV18 NA TRBJ2-5 NA
TGTGCCACCAGCAGGAAGGGGGACACAGATACGCAGTATTTT CATSRKGDTDTQYF TRBV15 NA TRBJ2-3 NA
TGTGCCAGCAGTAGAACAACAGGGGGATACGAGCAGTACTTC CASSRTTGGYEQYF TRBV2 TRBD1 TRBJ2-7 NA
TGTGCCAGCAGTGAAGCGTATAGCCCAAACACTGAAGCTTTCTTT CASSEAYSPNTEAFF TRBV6-1 NA TRBJ1-1 NA
TGTGCCAGCAGCTCGGCGCCGGGACAGGGTATCGAGCAGTACTTC CASSSAPGQGIEQYF TRBV5-4 TRBD1 TRBJ2-7 NA
TGTGCCAGTAGTCCCGAGGACAGAGGCTACAATGAGCAGTTCTTC CASSPEDRGYNEQFF TRBV19 NA TRBJ2-1 NA
TGTGCCAGCAGTTTCAATGAAGCTTTCTTT CASSFNEAFF TRBV27 NA TRBJ1-1 NA
TGCAGCGTCGCCGGGACACTAGGAACCTACGAGCAGTACTTC CSVAGTLGTYEQYF TRBV29-1 NA TRBJ2-7 NA
TGTGCCATCAGTGGATCCGGGACAGGGGAGACCGGGGAGCTGTTTTTT CAISGSGTGETGELFF TRBV10-3 TRBD1 TRBJ2-2 NA
TGTGCCAGCAGCCCCTTAGCGGGAGACACCGGGGAGCTGTTTTTT CASSPLAGDTGELFF TRBV9 TRBD2 TRBJ2-2 once
TGCGCCTGCTGGCCCGACGTAACTAGCACAGATACGCAGTATTTT CACWPDVTSTDTQYF TRBV5-1 NA TRBJ2-3 NA
TGTGCCAGCTCACCAGTACATCGCGATCAGCCCCAGCATTTT CASSPVHRDQPQHF TRBV18 NA TRBJ1-5 once
TGCGCCAGCAGCCAAGATCTAAACATCTATAGCAATCAGCCCCAGCATTTT CASSQDLNIYSNQPQHF TRBV4-1 NA TRBJ1-5 NA
TGTGCCAGCAGTTACGGTACGCAGAACACTGAAGCTTTCTTT CASSYGTQNTEAFF TRBV6-6 NA TRBJ1-1 NA
TGTGCCAGCAGTGAAGAAATAGCTACTAGCAATCAGCCCCAGCATTTT CASSEEIATSNQPQHF TRBV2 NA TRBJ1-5 NA
TGTGCCAGCAGCGTGCGTGGGACCACTGAAGCTTTCTTT CASSVRGTTEAFF TRBV9 NA TRBJ1-1 NA
TGTGCCAGCAGGTCCCAGGGGGGCAACTATGGCTACACCTTC CASRSQGGNYGYTF TRBV6-1 TRBD1 TRBJ1-2 NA
TGTGCCAGCTCACCGCAGGGAGAGACCCAGTACTTC CASSPQGETQYF TRBV18 NA TRBJ2-5 NA
TGTGCCAGCAGCTCGACAGGGAATGAAAAACTGTTTTTT CASSSTGNEKLFF TRBV7-9 TRBD1 TRBJ1-4 NA
TGTGCCAGCAGCGTAGGACAGGGAGTCGGCACTGAAGCTTTCTTT CASSVGQGVGTEAFF TRBV9 TRBD1 TRBJ1-1 NA
TGCAGCGGGCGAGACAGGGGGGATGGCTACACCTTC CSGRDRGDGYTF TRBV29-1 TRBD1 TRBJ1-2 NA
TGTGCCAGCAGCTTGAAACAGGGCGGGAGTGAGCCCCAGCATTTT CASSLKQGGSEPQHF TRBV7-2 NA TRBJ1-5 NA
TGTGCCAGTGGCACAGGGGGCAAGGAGGAGACCCAGTACTTC CASGTGGKEETQYF TRBV19 TRBD1 TRBJ2-5 NA
TGTGCCAGCAGCTTAGAAGCTGGAAGGGGGCCTGAAGCTTTCTTT CASSLEAGRGPEAFF TRBV7-9 TRBD1 TRBJ1-1 NA
TGTGCCAGCTCACCTTTAGCGGGGAGCACAGATACGCAGTATTTT CASSPLAGSTDTQYF TRBV18 TRBD2 TRBJ2-3 NA
TGTGCCAGCGGGAGGCTCTATGGCTACACCTTC CASGRLYGYTF TRBV2 NA TRBJ1-2 NA
TGTGCCAGCAGCTTCCCGGACAGGAACTATGGCTACACCTTC CASSFPDRNYGYTF TRBV5-6 TRBD1 TRBJ1-2 NA
TGTGCCAGCAGCGGAACCACAGATACGCAGTATTTT CASSGTTDTQYF TRBV7-2 NA TRBJ2-3 NA
TGTGCCAGCAGCTTGGTTCGCAGGGAAGAAGGCGGCTACACCTTC CASSLVRREEGGYTF TRBV5-6 NA TRBJ1-2 NA
TGTGCCAGCAGTTATGGGGCGGGTAATTCACCCCTCCACTTT CASSYGAGNSPLHF TRBV6-5 NA TRBJ1-6 NA
TGTGCCAGCAGGAGCGGGGGGGCCGCCTACGAGCAGTACTTC CASRSGGAAYEQYF TRBV6-5 TRBD2 TRBJ2-7 NA
TGTGCCAGCAGTAGAGGGGATCAGCCCCAGCATTTT CASSRGDQPQHF TRBV28 NA TRBJ1-5 NA
TGTGCCAGCAGTTATTCTCTGGAAACCTATAATTCACCCCTCCACTTT CASSYSLETYNSPLHF TRBV27 NA TRBJ1-6 NA
TGTGCCAGCAGTGACTCGATAGAGGAAGTTGGCTACACCTTC CASSDSIEEVGYTF TRBV6-4 NA TRBJ1-2 NA
TGTGCCAGCAGTGAAAGGGAGAACACTGAAGCTTTCTTT CASSERENTEAFF TRBV6-1 NA TRBJ1-1 once
TGTGCCAGCAGTGACGAAGGGGATCAGCCCCAGCATTTT CASSDEGDQPQHF TRBV2 NA TRBJ1-5 NA
TGTGCCAGCTCACCATGGGGGCAGGGTGGCTACACCTTC CASSPWGQGGYTF TRBV18 NA TRBJ1-2 NA
TGTGCCAGCAGCTTAGCTGACAGGGGGGGGACTGAAGCTTTCTTT CASSLADRGGTEAFF TRBV7-8 TRBD1 TRBJ1-1 NA
TGTGCCAGCAGCGGTCAGGGGACAAATACGCAGTATTTT CASSGQGTNTQYF TRBV5-4 NA TRBJ2-3 NA
TGTGCCAGCAGCCGAGTATGGATGGATAATGAAAAACTGTTTTTT CASSRVWMDNEKLFF TRBV7-9 NA TRBJ1-4 NA
TGTGCCAGCAGCCAAGAGACTTTTGGCTTCAGCACAGATACGCAGTATTTT CASSQETFGFSTDTQYF TRBV14 NA TRBJ2-3 once
TGTGCCAGCAGCGTAGGAGGAGGGACAGGGGGCACCCGAACGGCTGAAGCTTTCTTT CASSVGGGTGGTRTAEAFF TRBV9 TRBD1 TRBJ1-1 NA
TGTGCCAGCTCACCTACCCGGGAGAGTTACAATGAGCAGTTCTTC CASSPTRESYNEQFF TRBV18 NA TRBJ2-1 NA
TGTGCCAGTAAACAGGGACAAGGGAATGAAAAACTGTTTTTT CASKQGQGNEKLFF TRBV27 NA TRBJ1-4 NA
TGCGCCAGCAGCTTGGAGACAGCCTACGAGCAGTACTTC CASSLETAYEQYF TRBV5-1 NA TRBJ2-7 NA
TGTGCCAGCAGTTTTTGGTCTGTAGACCCTAGGAACACTGAAGCTTTCTTT CASSFWSVDPRNTEAFF TRBV27 NA TRBJ1-1 NA